The rows below give T cell receptor beta chains drawn from one sample of a study of a mutant IDH1 vaccine in newly diagnosed glioma. Clones were read by immunoSEQ multiplex PCR, and TCRdb kept only the in-frame ones, dropping some. The data contain 85,000 to 100,000 clones, 80% of them singletons. The sequences come from PBMCs, collected from a glioma patient treated with radiotherapy, temozolomide or both. These receptors all come from a man aged 35 to 55 with glioma. Both conserved end residues are part of each CDR3. A D gene is named only where the DNA matches it firmly. The size of a clone is reported for some rows only, either as once, few or many, or as a class for expanded clones.

TRBJ1-3,.,TRBV19,.,TGTGCCAGTAACCGGCCCGCCGCCGGCACCATATATTTT,CASNRPAAGTIYF
TRBJ1-1,TRBD1,TRBV19,.,TGTGCCAGTAGTACAGGGGGAAGCACTGAAGCTTTCTTT,CASSTGGSTEAFF
TRBJ1-3,.,TRBV5-4,once,TGTGCCAGCAGCCCCCGAGGCGGGGGCTACTCTGGAAACACCATATATTTT,CASSPRGGGYSGNTIYF
TRBJ1-5,.,TRBV19,.,TGTGCCAGTAGCGGACAGATTAATCAGCCCCAGCATTTT,CASSGQINQPQHF
TRBJ1-5,.,TRBV30,few,TGTGCCTGGAGTGTAGGGGGGAGCAATCAGCCCCAGCATTTT,CAWSVGGSNQPQHF
TRBJ2-1,TRBD1,TRBV6-5,.,TGTGCCAGCAGTCACGGGGGACAGGGTAACAATGAGCAGTTCTTC,CASSHGGQGNNEQFF
TRBJ2-7,TRBD2,TRBV7-9,.,TGTGCCAGCAGCTTACCCTCCACAACTAGCGGGAGGGGCTACGAGCAGTACTTC,CASSLPSTTSGRGYEQYF
TRBJ1-5,.,TRBV11-2,many,TGTGCCAGCAGCTTGGGTGGGACCAATCAGCCCCAGCATTTT,CASSLGGTNQPQHF
TRBJ2-1,TRBD2,TRBV5-4,.,TGTGCCAGCAGCTACCCTATAGCGGGGGGAGCATACAATGAGCAGTTCTTC,CASSYPIAGGAYNEQFF
TRBJ2-5,TRBD1,TRBV5-4,.,TGTGCCAGCAGCACCGGGACAGAAGAGACCCAGTACTTC,CASSTGTEETQYF
TRBJ2-1,.,TRBV4-1,.,TGCGCCAGCAGCCTAAATATAGACAATGAGCAGTTCTTC,CASSLNIDNEQFF
TRBJ2-3,TRBD2,TRBV5-1,.,TGCGCCAGCAGCTTGGGGGAAGGTAGCGGGAGAACAGATACGCAGTATTTT,CASSLGEGSGRTDTQYF
TRBJ2-7,TRBD2,TRBV10-3,.,TGTGCCATCAGTCCTCCTAGCGGGGGCTCCTACGAGCAGTACTTC,CAISPPSGGSYEQYF